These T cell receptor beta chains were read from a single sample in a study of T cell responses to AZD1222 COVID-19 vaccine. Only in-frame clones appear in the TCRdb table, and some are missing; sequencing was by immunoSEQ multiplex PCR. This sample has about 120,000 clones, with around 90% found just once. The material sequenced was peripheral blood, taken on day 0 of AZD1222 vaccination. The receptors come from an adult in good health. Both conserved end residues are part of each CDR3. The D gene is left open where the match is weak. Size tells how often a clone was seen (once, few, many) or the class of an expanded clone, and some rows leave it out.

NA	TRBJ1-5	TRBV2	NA	CASRGAPNGNQPQHF	TGTGCCAGCAGAGGCGCCCCCAACGGCAATCAGCCCCAGCATTTT
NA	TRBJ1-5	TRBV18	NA	CASSRGEGNQPQHF	TGTGCCAGCTCCCGGGGGGAGGGTAATCAGCCCCAGCATTTT
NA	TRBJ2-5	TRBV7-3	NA	CASRFTAQGETQYF	TGTGCCAGCAGGTTTACAGCGCAAGGAGAGACCCAGTACTTC
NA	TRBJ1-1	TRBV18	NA	CASSPRQQNEAFF	TGTGCCAGCTCACCCAGACAGCAAAATGAAGCTTTCTTT
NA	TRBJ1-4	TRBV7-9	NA	CASSLLEPNEKLFF	TGTGCCAGCAGCTTGCTTGAACCTAATGAAAAACTGTTTTTT
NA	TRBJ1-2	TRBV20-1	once	CSASVQARWYGYTF	TGCAGTGCTAGTGTTCAGGCACGATGGTATGGCTACACCTTC
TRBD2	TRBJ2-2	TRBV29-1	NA	CSAGLAGGELFF	TGCAGCGCGGGACTAGCAGGCGGGGAGCTGTTTTTT
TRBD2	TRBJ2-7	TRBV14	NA	CASSYREGSSYEQYF	TGTGCCAGCAGTTATCGGGAGGGGAGCTCCTACGAGCAGTACTTC
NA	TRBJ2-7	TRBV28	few	CASSVTGLQYF	TGTGCCAGCAGCGTAACAGGGTTGCAGTACTTC
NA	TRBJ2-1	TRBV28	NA	CAAVSSYNEQFF	TGTGCCGCGGTTAGCTCCTACAATGAGCAGTTCTTC
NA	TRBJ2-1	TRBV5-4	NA	CASSFASGPYNEQFF	TGTGCCAGCAGCTTCGCGTCCGGGCCCTACAATGAGCAGTTCTTC
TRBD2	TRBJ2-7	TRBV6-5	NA	CASSRTSGNYEQYF	TGTGCCAGCAGCCGGACTAGCGGGAACTACGAGCAGTACTTC
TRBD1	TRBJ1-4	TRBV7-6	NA	CASSSTGTGSMKLFF	TGTGCCAGCAGCTCCACCGGGACAGGCTCGATGAAACTGTTTTTT
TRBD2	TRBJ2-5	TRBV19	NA	CASSIARLAGGQETQYF	TGTGCCAGTAGTATAGCCCGACTAGCGGGGGGACAAGAGACCCAGTACTTC
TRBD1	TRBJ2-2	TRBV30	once	CAWSVWDSLTGELFF	TGTGCCTGGAGTGTATGGGACAGTCTCACCGGGGAGCTGTTTTTT
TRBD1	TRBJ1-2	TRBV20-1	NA	CSAYRGYGYTF	TGCAGTGCGTACAGGGGCTATGGCTACACCTTC
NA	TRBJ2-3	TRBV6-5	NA	CASRRGRDTQYF	TGTGCCAGCCGGAGGGGGCGAGATACGCAGTATTTT
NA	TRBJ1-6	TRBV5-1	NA	CASSLAAGKGSPLHF	TGCGCCAGCAGCTTGGCCGCGGGGAAGGGGTCACCCCTCCACTTT
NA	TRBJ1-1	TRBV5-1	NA	CASSLDSAGGTEAFF	TGCGCCAGCAGCTTGGATTCAGCAGGAGGGACTGAAGCTTTCTTT
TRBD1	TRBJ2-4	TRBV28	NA	CASTSTGRNIQYF	TGTGCCAGCACCTCGACAGGGCGAAACATTCAGTACTTC
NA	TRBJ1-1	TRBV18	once	CASSPLQNTEAFF	TGTGCCAGCTCACCACTGCAGAACACTGAAGCTTTCTTT
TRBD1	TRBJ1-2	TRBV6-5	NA	CASRDRQGVYGYTF	TGTGCCAGCAGGGACAGACAGGGGGTCTACGGCTACACCTTC
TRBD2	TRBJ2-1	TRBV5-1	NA	CASSSASGSFNEQFF	TGCGCCAGCAGCTCAGCTAGCGGGAGTTTCAATGAGCAGTTCTTC
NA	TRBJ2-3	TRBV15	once	CATSRGSYADTQYF	TGTGCCACCAGCAGAGGTTCCTACGCGGATACGCAGTATTTT
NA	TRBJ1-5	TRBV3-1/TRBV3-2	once	CASSQDRGSNQPQHF	TGTGCCAGCAGCCAAGACAGGGGAAGCAATCAGCCCCAGCATTTT
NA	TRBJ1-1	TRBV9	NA	CASSVDGRSGTLVTEAFF	TGTGCCAGCAGCGTAGACGGGCGGTCCGGGACATTGGTCACTGAAGCTTTCTTT
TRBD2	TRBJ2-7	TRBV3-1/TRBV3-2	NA	CASSRGLAATYEQYF	TGTGCCAGCAGCCGGGGACTAGCGGCGACCTACGAGCAGTACTTC
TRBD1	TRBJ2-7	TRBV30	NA	CAWSVRGQGRTYEQYF	TGTGCCTGGAGTGTACGAGGACAGGGGAGGACGTACGAGCAGTACTTC
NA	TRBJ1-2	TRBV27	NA	CASSLSSARLNYGYTF	TGTGCCAGCAGTTTAAGTTCTGCCAGGCTTAACTATGGCTACACCTTC
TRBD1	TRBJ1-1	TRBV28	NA	CASSSNRDRMF	TGTGCCAGCAGTTCGAACCGGGACAGGATGTTT
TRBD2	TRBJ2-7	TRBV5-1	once	CASSLGFSGGPGPYEQYF	TGCGCCAGCAGCTTGGGATTCAGCGGGGGCCCCGGCCCCTACGAGCAGTACTTC